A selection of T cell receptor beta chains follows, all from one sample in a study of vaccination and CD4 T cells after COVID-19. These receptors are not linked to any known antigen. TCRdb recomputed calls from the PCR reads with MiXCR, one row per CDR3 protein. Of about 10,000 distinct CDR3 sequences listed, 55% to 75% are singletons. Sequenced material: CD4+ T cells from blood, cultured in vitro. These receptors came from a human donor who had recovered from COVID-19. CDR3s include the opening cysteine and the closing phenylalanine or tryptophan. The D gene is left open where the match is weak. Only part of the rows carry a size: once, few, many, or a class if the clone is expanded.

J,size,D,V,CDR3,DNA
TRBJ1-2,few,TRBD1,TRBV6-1,CASGDYRGGYGYTF,TGTGCCAGCGGGGATTACAGGGGCGGCTATGGCTACACCTTC
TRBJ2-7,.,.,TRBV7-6,CASSLRAPGQAVGEQYF,TGTGCCAGCAGCTTAAGGGCCCCTGGGCAGGCCGTGGGTGAGCAGTACTTC
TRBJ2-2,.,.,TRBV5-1,CASSFGSPSTGELFF,TGCGCCAGCAGCTTTGGTAGTCCAAGCACCGGGGAGCTGTTTTTT
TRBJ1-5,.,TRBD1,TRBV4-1,CASSRGTGNQPQHF,TGCGCCAGCAGCCGAGGGACAGGGAATCAGCCCCAGCATTTT
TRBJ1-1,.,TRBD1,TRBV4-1,CASSQDQGANTEAFF,TGCGCCAGCAGCCAAGACCAGGGGGCGAACACTGAAGCTTTCTTT
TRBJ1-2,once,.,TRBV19,CASSLASSRDGYTF,TGTGCCAGTAGTCTTGCGTCGTCCAGGGATGGCTACACCTTC
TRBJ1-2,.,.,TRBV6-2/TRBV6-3,CAGSYSVSYGYTF,TGTGCCGGCAGTTACTCAGTCTCCTATGGCTACACCTTC
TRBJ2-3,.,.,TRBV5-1,CASSLSKGVDADTQYF,TGCGCCAGCAGCCTCTCCAAGGGGGTCGACGCGGATACGCAGTATTTT
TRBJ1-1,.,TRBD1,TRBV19,CASGPTGGRTEAFF,TGTGCCAGTGGCCCGACAGGGGGCCGCACTGAAGCTTTCTTT
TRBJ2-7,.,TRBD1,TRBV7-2,CASSLGDRLYYEQYF,TGTGCCAGCAGCTTAGGGGACAGACTATACTACGAGCAGTACTTC
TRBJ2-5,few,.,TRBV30,CAWSRAKGGQKTQYF,TGTGCCTGGAGTCGTGCCAAGGGGGGGCAAAAGACCCAGTACTTC
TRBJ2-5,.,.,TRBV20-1,CSARKVGQETQYF,TGCAGTGCACGCAAGGTGGGGCAAGAGACCCAGTACTTC
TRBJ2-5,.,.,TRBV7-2,CASSSNAPFYQETQYF,TGTGCCAGCAGCTCTAACGCCCCTTTTTACCAAGAGACCCAGTACTTC
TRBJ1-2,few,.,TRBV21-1,CASSKRSRGNYGYTF,TGTGCCAGCAGCAAAAGGTCAAGGGGAAACTATGGCTACACCTTC
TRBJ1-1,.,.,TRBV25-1,CASREDKGGRNTEAFF,TGTGCCAGCCGCGAGGACAAAGGGGGGAGGAACACTGAAGCTTTCTTT
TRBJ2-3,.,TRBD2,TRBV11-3,CASSRPTRGTSGSTSTDTQYF,TGTGCCAGCAGCAGACCTACTCGGGGAACTAGCGGGAGCACTAGCACAGATACGCAGTATTTT